These 10 T cell receptor beta chains were all obtained from the same sample, sequenced in a study of technical replicates of blood from a few donors. Assay used: immunoSEQ multiplex PCR; TCRdb lists only in-frame clones, some missing. The sample shows about 76,000 clones, roughly 92% of them seen only once. Sample: T cells isolated from PBMCs. Receptor source: a human donor in good health.

This chain connects TRBV29-1 to TRBJ2-2; 10 bases are a match to TRBD1. There are 15 residues in the CDR3. Germline V gene sequence: CDR1 SQVTM, CDR2 ANQGSEA. Unmatched junction bases numbered 6, after V lost 2 bases and J lost 6 bases. The CDR3 region is CSVEIRDRGPGELFF. CDR3 DNA sequence: TGCAGCGTTGAAATTCGAGACAGGGGGCCCGGGGAGCTGTTTTTT.

This clone is a singleton in its sample. The chain recombines TRBV6-5 with TRBJ1-1; 7 nucleotides line up with TRBD1. V trimming: 7 bases; J trimming: 1 base; junction bases outside the gene matches: 3. There are 13 residues in the CDR3. The V gene's germline CDR1 is MNHEY and CDR2 SVGAGI. The CDR3 DNA reads TGTGCCAGCACCGGGACAGCGAACACTGAAGCTTTCTTT. It encodes CASTGTANTEAFF.

The chain is built from TRBV4-1 and TRBJ2-3; 9 bases match TRBD1. The V and J ends lost 0 bases and 7 bases, in that order; junction bases with no gene match: 11. The CDR3 sequence is 17 residues long. CDR1 is MGHRA, CDR2 YSYEKL, per germline. The CDR3 bases are TGCGCCAGCAGCCAAGATGTCGGACAGGGGTCGGGGAATACGCAGTATTTT. It encodes CASSQDVGQGSGNTQYF.

The chain links TRBV7-2 to TRBJ2-1, with TRBD2 matching over 11 bases. This CDR3 contains 16 residues. The V segment lost 6 bases and the J segment 4 bases; nucleotides outside the gene matches: 8. Germline assignment: CDR1 SGHTA and CDR2 FQGNSA. CDR3: CASRDPSGRLYNEQFF. The DNA for the CDR3 is TGTGCCAGCAGGGATCCTAGCGGGAGGTTGTACAATGAGCAGTTCTTC. Variable domain in full (rest from reference TRBV7-2 and TRBJ2-1): GAGVSQSPSNKVTEKGKDVELRCDPISGHTALYWYRQSLGQGLEFLIYFQGNSAPDKSGLPSDRFSAERTGGSVSTLTIQRTQQEDSAVYLCASRDPSGRLYNEQFFGPGTRLTVL.

The chain carries TRBV10-3 and TRBJ2-7, with D possibly being TRBD1 (6 bases). V lost 0 bases to trimming and J lost 6 bases, with 9 bases between them. The CDR3 length is 13 residues. In germline, CDR1 is ENHRY, CDR2 SYGVKD. The CDR3 DNA is TGTGCCATCAGTGAGTCGAGAGGGGGCGAGCAGTACTTC. Its translation is CAISESRGGEQYF.

The V call is TRBV11-2, the J call TRBJ1-6; D unclear. Germline loops: CDR1 SGHAT, CDR2 FQNNGV. V was trimmed by 4 bases and J by 9 bases, leaving 13 bases between them. CDR3 size: 14 residues. In DNA, the CDR3 is TGTGCCAGCAGCTCGCATTCCGGGAGTTCACCCCTCCACTTT. Its translation: CASSSHSGSSPLHF.

The chain carries TRBV27 and TRBJ2-7; 7 bases align to TRBD1. Germline V lookup: CDR1 MNHEY, CDR2 SMNVEV (reference sequence). The CDR3 runs 13 residues. V was clipped by 4 bases and J by 3 bases; unmatched bases: 3. The CDR3 reads CASSSGQSYEQYF. For the CDR3, the DNA is TGTGCCAGCAGTTCGGGACAGAGCTACGAGCAGTACTTC.

This clone was seen once. This sequence joins TRBV11-3 and TRBJ2-1, with unresolved D. Germline CDR1 and CDR2: SGHNT and YENEEA. V shed 5 bases and J shed 0 bases, with 14 bases lying between them. The CDR3 has 16 residues. The CDR3 region has the DNA TGTGCCAGCAGCCCCCGGAGTGGTAGCTCCTACAATGAGCAGTTCTTC. This gives the protein CASSPRSGSSYNEQFF.

This clone has just one count. CDR3 in DNA: TGTGCCAGCAGCTTAAGGGTAGCGGGAGGGTACAATGAGCAGTTCTTC. This encodes CASSLRVAGGYNEQFF. V gene TRBV7-2 combines with J gene TRBJ2-1, with 11 bases fitting TRBD2. The CDR3 length is 16 residues. Per germline, CDR1 SGHTA and CDR2 FQGNSA. The trim removed 2 bases at V and 4 bases at J, leaving 4 bases unmatched.

V usage is TRBV5-1 and J usage is TRBJ2-3, with D uncertain. Trimming removed 6 bases at V and 0 bases at J, with 17 bases between. The germline V gene has CDR1 SGHRS and CDR2 YFSETQ. CDR3 length: 16 amino acids. The DNA of the CDR3 is TGCGCCAGCAATAGAGGAGACGGCCCTAGCACAGATACGCAGTATTTT. Protein: CASNRGDGPSTDTQYF.